This T cell receptor beta chain was sequenced during a study of Ad26.COV2.S vaccination and SARS-CoV-2 variants. As for the study in general: Into the muscle, Ad26.COV2.S was dosed once or twice, 56 days apart.

Germline V gives CDR1 LGHNA, CDR2 YNFKEQ. V was trimmed by 0 bases and J by 1 base, leaving 10 bases between them. The CDR3 consists of 16 residues. Clones were sequenced by immunoSEQ multiplex PCR, and TCRdb holds only the in-frame ones, with some missing. The table lists 440,000 or so clones, about 89% of them singletons. The sample's treatment: approximately 18 received Ad26.COV2.S at low or high dose, single or two shots; roughly 5 received placebo; per-sample allocation not given. The investigators took samples on day 63 after the first vaccine or placebo injection. Sequenced here: peripheral blood, sampled in a trial of Ad26.COV2.S vaccine versus placebo. The chain links TRBV4-2 to TRBJ2-1; the D is unclear. This receptor was taken from a person aged 18 to 59 who received the Ad26.COV2.S COVID-19 vaccine or a placebo. Here the CDR3 reads CASSQDPARSYNEQFF. CDR3 bases: TGTGCCAGCAGCCAAGACCCGGCCAGATCCTACAATGAGCAGTTCTTC.